The 16 T cell receptor beta chains below come from one sample, sequenced in a study of blood T cell repertoires in COVID-19. Produced via immunoSEQ multiplex PCR; TCRdb's table is partial and in-frame only. The repertoire consists of about 100,000 clones, with around 86% occurring once and the leading ten covering approximately 2.5%. The sequenced material came from PBMCs or T cells enriched from blood (not recorded which). The receptors originated from a woman between 50 and 59 years old who had recovered from COVID-19.

This sequence joins TRBV30 and TRBJ1-5; D is ambiguous. V lost 1 base to trimming and J lost 0 bases, with 10 bases between them. Germline CDR1 GTSNPN, CDR2 SVGIG (reference sequence). The CDR3 extends over 15 amino acids. The CDR3 DNA reads as TGTGCCTGGAGTGGAGGCCAAGCTAGCAATCAGCCCCAGCATTTT. As protein: CAWSGGQASNQPQHF. The full variable domain, with the rest looked up from reference TRBV30 and TRBJ1-5, is SQTIHQWPATLVQPVGSPLSLECTVEGTSNPNLYWYRQAAGRGLQLLFYSVGIGQISSEVPQNLSASRPQDRQFILSSKKLLLSDSGFYLCAWSGGQASNQPQHFGDGTRLSIL.

V gene TRBV5-6 combines with J gene TRBJ2-1, with D possibly matching TRBD1 (6 bases). Trimming pared 0 bases from V and 4 bases from J, leaving 11 bases between. CDR3 size: 15 residues. Germline-derived CDR1 and CDR2 are SGHDT and YYEEEE. CDR3 residues: CASSLGDTGYNEQFF. CDR3 DNA: TGTGCCAGCAGCTTGGGGGACACGGGGTACAATGAGCAGTTCTTC.

This chain uses TRBV2 with TRBJ1-2, with TRBD1 matching over 7 bases. With V trimmed by 8 bases and J by 6 bases, 15 bases remained unmatched. Germline V gene data show CDR1 as SNHLY and CDR2 as FYNNEI. The CDR3 is 15 amino acids. The CDR3 nucleotides read TGTGCCAGCCGCGACTTGACAGGGAACGGCCATGGCTACACCTTC. It translates to CASRDLTGNGHGYTF.

The V and J genes are TRBV19 and TRBJ1-1; possible D gene TRBD1, 6 bases. The CDR3 has 14 residues. V was clipped by 7 bases and J by 1 base, with 13 bases between them. Germline CDR1 is LNHDA and CDR2 is SQIVND (reference sequence). CDR3 protein: CASTTGLPNTEAFF. CDR3 sequence (DNA): TGTGCCAGTACCACAGGGTTACCGAACACTGAAGCTTTCTTT.

This clone came up a few times. The chain recombines TRBV6-5 with TRBJ1-3; D gene unclear. Trimming removed 2 bases from V and 7 bases from J, with 9 bases in between. In germline, CDR1 is MNHEY, CDR2 SVGAGI. The CDR3 extends over 13 amino acids. CDR3 loop: CASSYEGSNTIYF. The CDR3 DNA follows: TGTGCCAGCAGTTACGAAGGGAGCAACACCATATATTTT.

The V call is TRBV11-1, the J call TRBJ1-1; the D is unclear. The CDR3 runs to 12 residues. Germline V gene lookup returns CDR1 SGHAT and CDR2 FQDESV (reference sequence). The V end was cut by 4 bases, the J end by 8 bases, with 11 bases between. Here the CDR3 DNA reads TGTGCCAGCAGCTCCAATTACAAGGAAGCTTTCTTT. This codes for CASSSNYKEAFF.

This clone was counted once. The chain has TRBV5-5 and TRBJ1-1, with D possibly matching TRBD1 (5 bases). Trimming pared 4 bases from V and 4 bases from J, leaving 17 bases between. The CDR3 extends over 15 amino acids. Looked up from germline, CDR1 is SGHKS and CDR2 is YYEKEE (reference sequence). The DNA of the CDR3 is TGTGCCAGCAGCCCCGGGGGAGGAATTACCACTGAAGCTTTCTTT. Amino acids: CASSPGGGITTEAFF. The full variable domain, in which reference TRBV5-5 and TRBJ1-1 provide the parts outside the CDR3, is DAGVTQSPTHLIKTRGQQVTLRCSPISGHKSVSWYQQVLGQGPQFIFQYYEKEERGRGNFPDRFSARQFPNYSSELNVNALLLGDSALYLCASSPGGGITTEAFFGQGTRLTVV.

CDR3 bases: TGTGCCAGCAGCTTAGGGACAGAGTACACTGAAGCTTTCTTT. Translated, it gives CASSLGTEYTEAFF. The chain links TRBV7-2 to TRBJ1-1; D possibly corresponds to TRBD1 (6 bases). Trimming stripped 1 base from V and 3 bases from J, with 9 bases between. Germline V gene sequence: CDR1 SGHTA, CDR2 FQGNSA. This CDR3 region has 14 residues. Using reference TRBV7-2 and TRBJ1-1 for the parts outside the CDR3, the full variable domain is GAGVSQSPSNKVTEKGKDVELRCDPISGHTALYWYRQSLGQGLEFLIYFQGNSAPDKSGLPSDRFSAERTGGSVSTLTIQRTQQEDSAVYLCASSLGTEYTEAFFGQGTRLTVV.

The chain uses TRBV24-1 and TRBJ1-2, with D perhaps TRBD1 (5 bases). The CDR3 totals 14 residues. Trimming left V 7 bases short and J 0 bases short, with 11 bases between. From germline, CDR1 is KGHDR and CDR2 SFDVKD. The CDR3 sequence: CATRPTGSNYGYTF. The CDR3 DNA reads TGTGCCACCAGGCCCACAGGTTCTAACTATGGCTACACCTTC.

This clone occurred a few times. The V gene is TRBV19, the J gene TRBJ2-2, with TRBD1 as a possible D gene (6 bases). CDR1 is LNHDA and CDR2 is SQIVND in the germline V gene (reference sequence). V lost 7 bases and J 4 bases, leaving 28 bases between the germline ends. This CDR3 is built from 19 residues. The CDR3 loop reads CASNPRGDPRGYTTGELFF. CDR3 nucleotide sequence: TGTGCCAGTAACCCCAGGGGTGATCCCAGGGGCTATACCACCGGGGAGCTGTTTTTT. The entire variable domain, with the rest obtained from reference TRBV19 and TRBJ2-2, is as follows: DGGITQSPKYLFRKEGQNVTLSCEQNLNHDAMYWYRQDPGQGLRLIYYSQIVNDFQKGDIAEGYSVSREKKESFPLTVTSAQKNPTAFYLCASNPRGDPRGYTTGELFFGEGSRLTVL.

The V gene is TRBV4-2, the J gene TRBJ2-1; 7 nucleotides agree with TRBD2. The CDR3 sequence is 17 residues long. In germline, CDR1 is LGHNA, CDR2 YNFKEQ. V lost 0 bases and J lost 4; bases outside the gene matches: 9. CDR3 in DNA: TGTGCCAGCAGCCAAGATCGAAGACTAGCAGAGTACAATGAGCAGTTCTTC. This encodes CASSQDRRLAEYNEQFF.

The genes are TRBV18 and TRBJ2-2, with unresolved D. The CDR3 spans 17 residues. Germline values: CDR1 KGHSH, CDR2 LQKENI. The V and J ends lost 3 bases and 1 base respectively, with 15 bases between them. CDR3 nucleotides: TGTGCCAGCTCACCCCGGTCGCTACTCATGAACACCGGGGAGCTGTTTTTT. Its translation is CASSPRSLLMNTGELFF.

The V gene is TRBV6-5, the J gene TRBJ1-5; D not certain. Germline V gene data show CDR1 as MNHEY and CDR2 as SVGAGI. This CDR3 has 15 residues. Trimming left V 2 bases short and J 0 bases short, with 8 bases between. The CDR3 DNA is TGTGCCAGCAGTTACAGAAGCAATAGCAATCAGCCCCAGCATTTT. As protein: CASSYRSNSNQPQHF.

The chain recombines TRBV7-9 with TRBJ1-5; possible D gene TRBD1, 5 bases. CDR1 is SEHNR and CDR2 is FQNEAQ in the germline V gene (reference sequence). The V and J ends lost 3 bases and 2 bases respectively, with 8 bases between them. This CDR3 is built from 14 residues. The CDR3 DNA reads as TGTGCCAGCAGCTTCTCACAGGGCAATCAGCCCCAGCATTTT. It translates to CASSFSQGNQPQHF.

The CDR3, as DNA: TGTGCCAGCAGCCAAGATTTTGTAACAGGGGAAACCCCCTCTGGAAACACCATATATTTT. This translates into CASSQDFVTGETPSGNTIYF. The chain uses TRBV3-1 (or the pseudogene TRBV3-2) and TRBJ1-3; 7 bases line up with TRBD1. CDR3 length equals 20 residues. The trim removed 0 bases at V and 0 bases at J, leaving 14 bases unmatched. The germline CDR1 and CDR2 sequences are LGHDT and YNNKEL (reference sequence).

V usage is TRBV28 and J usage is TRBJ1-2; 10 bases line up with TRBD1. V was clipped by 6 bases and J by 3 bases; unmatched bases: 1. Germline V lookup: CDR1 MDHEN, CDR2 SYDVKM. The CDR3 extends over 13 amino acids. The CDR3: CASRGTGDYGYTF. In DNA, the CDR3 is TGTGCCAGCAGGGGGACAGGGGACTATGGCTACACCTTC.